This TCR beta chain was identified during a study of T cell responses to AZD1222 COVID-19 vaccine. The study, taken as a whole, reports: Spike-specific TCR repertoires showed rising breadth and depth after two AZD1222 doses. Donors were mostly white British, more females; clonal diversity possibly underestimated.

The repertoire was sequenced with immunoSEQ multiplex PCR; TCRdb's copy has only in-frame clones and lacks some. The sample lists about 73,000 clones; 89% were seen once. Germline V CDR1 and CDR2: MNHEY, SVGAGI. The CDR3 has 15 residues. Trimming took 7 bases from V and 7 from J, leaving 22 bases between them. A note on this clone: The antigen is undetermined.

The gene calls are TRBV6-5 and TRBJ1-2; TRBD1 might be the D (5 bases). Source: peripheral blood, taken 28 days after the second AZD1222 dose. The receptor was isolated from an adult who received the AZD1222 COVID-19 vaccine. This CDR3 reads CASIRVGGRELGYTF. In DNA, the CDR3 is TGTGCCAGCATAAGGGTCGGCGGCAGGGAGCTTGGCTACACCTTC.